The TCR beta chain under discussion was sequenced for a study of T cell responses to AZD1222 COVID-19 vaccine. General observations from the study: Compared with day 0, the breadth and depth of the Spike-specific TCR repertoire rose significantly after two doses of AZD1222. None of the repertoires were sampled until the peak T cell response had passed. Donors were mostly white British, more females; clonal diversity possibly underestimated.

CDR1 and CDR2 from the germline V gene are SGHTA and FQGNSA. V dropped 4 bases and J dropped 2 bases, with 15 bases sitting between them. The CDR3 runs 15 residues. Researchers grouped second doses given at about 4 or about 12 weeks into one pool. Comment on this clone: Antigen specificity is unknown.

The repertoire was sequenced with immunoSEQ multiplex PCR; TCRdb's copy has only in-frame clones and lacks some. The sample shows tens of thousands of clones, around three quarters of them seen only once. This chain connects TRBV7-2 to TRBJ2-7; TRBD1 or TRBD2 may be the D gene (6 bases each). This clonotype was obtained from an adult who received the AZD1222 COVID-19 vaccine. The sample here was peripheral blood, taken 28 days after the second AZD1222 dose. CDR3 loop: CASSSRPGATYEQYF. The CDR3 DNA is TGTGCCAGCAGCTCCAGACCGGGGGCGACCTACGAGCAGTACTTC.